The T cell receptor beta chain under discussion was sequenced for a study of blood T cell repertoires in COVID-19. This clone was seen a handful of times. The germline CDR1 and CDR2 sequences are SNHLY and FYNNEI. The CDR3 runs to 13 residues. V dropped 3 bases and J dropped 5 bases, with 10 bases sitting between them. Repertoires were generated with immunoSEQ multiplex PCR, while TCRdb's copy carries only in-frame clones and drops some. The data contain 190,000 or so clones, roughly 87% of them singletons. This clonotype originated in a woman under 40 who had recovered from COVID-19. This sequence joins TRBV2 and TRBJ2-5; no definite D call. The sequenced sample was PBMCs or T cells enriched from blood (not recorded which). The DNA for the CDR3 is TGTGCCAGCAGTGACTACTTGCTGGAGACCCAGTACTTC. Translation gives CASSDYLLETQYF.